This passage covers 11 T cell receptor beta chains from one sample sequenced in a study of blood T cell repertoires in COVID-19 (dated by TCRdb to the early 2020s). The library came from the immunoSEQ multiplex PCR assay. This immuneACCESS table, as held by TCRdb, lists in-frame sequences with V and J called but not all clones. Of the missing ones, under half trace to an unresolved V gene in checked studies; the others have no known cause. The sample table holds tens of thousands of clones, of which 75% to 90% were seen once. The ten largest clones add up to over 8% of the sample. Material for sequencing was peripheral blood. The receptors here all came from a man aged 30 to 39 with active or convalescent COVID-19.

The genes are TRBV6-5 and TRBJ2-5, with D perhaps TRBD1 (6 bases). The V end lost 0 bases, the J end lost 5 bases, and 10 bases lay between the germline ends. This CDR3 has 14 amino acids. CDR1 and CDR2 (germline): MNHEY, SVGAGI. The CDR3 coding sequence is TGTGCCAGCAGTTACTCTGGGGGCGGGGAGACCCAGTACTTC. Amino acids: CASSYSGGGETQYF.

The J gene is TRBJ1-6, the V gene TRBV14, with D possibly being TRBD1 (5 bases). From germline, CDR1 is SGHDN and CDR2 FVKESK. Deletions cut 1 base from V and 13 bases from J, with 14 bases between. The CDR3 consists of 14 residues. The CDR3 spells CASSQGGGTIPLHF. Here the CDR3 DNA reads TGTGCCAGCAGCCAAGGGGGGGGAACCATCCCCCTCCACTTT.

This clone was seen just once. This chain connects TRBV7-2 to TRBJ2-5; D is perhaps TRBD1 (6 bases). The CDR3 runs 13 residues. The V gene's germline CDR1 is SGHTA and CDR2 FQGNSA. V dropped 3 bases and J dropped 4 bases, with 9 bases sitting between them. For the CDR3, the DNA is TGTGCCAGCAGCTTGCCAGGGGTAGAGACCCAGTACTTC. Amino acids: CASSLPGVETQYF.

This chain uses TRBV27 with TRBJ1-2, with 10 nucleotides matching TRBD1. CDR1 MNHEY and CDR2 SMNVEV come from the germline V gene (reference sequence). J lost 8 bases, V lost 4 bases, and 4 bases had no gene match. The CDR3 is 13 residues long. The CDR3 DNA is TGTGCCAGCAGTTGGGGACAGGGGAGCGGCTACACCTTC. As protein: CASSWGQGSGYTF.

This chain joins TRBV2 and TRBJ1-1, with D uncertain. Per the germline V gene, CDR1 is SNHLY and CDR2 is FYNNEI. Trimming removed 4 bases at V and 11 bases at J, with 11 bases between. This CDR3 is 11 amino acids long. CDR3 region: CASSAGRVAFF. The DNA of the CDR3 is TGTGCCAGCAGTGCTGGTAGAGTGGCTTTCTTT.

The CDR3 DNA is TGTGCCAGTAGTATAGGACGGACTAGCGGGGGGGCTCTAGCCAAAAACATTCAGTACTTC. This gives the protein CASSIGRTSGGALAKNIQYF. The rearrangement links TRBV19 to TRBJ2-4, with TRBD2 matching 15 bases. Germline trimming cut 1 base from V and 0 bases from J; bases unmatched to any gene: 7. The CDR3 covers 20 residues. From germline, CDR1 is LNHDA and CDR2 SQIVND (reference sequence). The full variable domain, completed using reference TRBV19 and TRBJ2-4, is DGGITQSPKYLFRKEGQNVTLSCEQNLNHDAMYWYRQDPGQGLRLIYYSQIVNDFQKGDIAEGYSVSREKKESFPLTVTSAQKNPTAFYLCASSIGRTSGGALAKNIQYFGAGTRLSVL.

This chain uses TRBV14 with TRBJ2-2; possibly TRBD2 for D (5 bases). Germline CDR1 is SGHDN and CDR2 is FVKESK. V shed 1 base and J shed 4 bases, with 16 bases lying between them. This CDR3 is built from 17 residues. The CDR3 bases are TGTGCCAGCAGCCAAGGTGTATGGGGAGTCGCCACCGGGGAGCTGTTTTTT. This encodes CASSQGVWGVATGELFF.

The chain uses TRBV7-2 and TRBJ1-1; a weak D match, TRBD1 (5 bases). The CDR3 has 13 amino acids. V dropped 5 bases and J dropped 0 bases, with 7 bases sitting between them. CDR1 and CDR2 (germline): SGHTA, FQGNSA. CDR3 DNA sequence: TGTGCCAGCAGCGTGACAGTGAACACTGAAGCTTTCTTT. Amino acid sequence: CASSVTVNTEAFF. Using reference TRBV7-2 and TRBJ1-1 for the parts outside the CDR3, the full variable domain is GAGVSQSPSNKVTEKGKDVELRCDPISGHTALYWYRQSLGQGLEFLIYFQGNSAPDKSGLPSDRFSAERTGGSVSTLTIQRTQQEDSAVYLCASSVTVNTEAFFGQGTRLTVV.

The CDR3 coding sequence is TGTGCCAGCAGCTCTAAGCGACCCACAGGGGACACTGAAGCTTTCTTT. Encoded protein: CASSSKRPTGDTEAFF. The V and J genes are TRBV13 and TRBJ1-1; 7 bases match TRBD1. The CDR3 totals 16 residues. The germline CDR1 and CDR2 sequences are PRHDT and FYEKMQ (reference sequence). J gave up 3 bases and V 4 bases, and 11 bases lay outside the gene matches.

This rearrangement joins TRBV4-2 to TRBJ1-1; D unresolved. Trimming took off 0 bases at V and 8 bases at J, with 10 bases between the two ends. Germline V gives CDR1 LGHNA, CDR2 YNFKEQ. The CDR3 consists of 13 residues. The chain's CDR3 is CASSQDNGVEAFF. CDR3 coding DNA: TGTGCCAGCAGCCAAGATAACGGGGTCGAAGCTTTCTTT.

This clone came up once. The genes are TRBV2 and TRBJ2-1; a weak D match, TRBD1 (5 bases). Per germline, CDR1 SNHLY and CDR2 FYNNEI. Trimming pared 7 bases from V and 4 bases from J, leaving 17 bases between. The length of the CDR3 is 15 residues. The CDR3, as DNA: TGTGCCAGCAAAGCCTCAGGGTACCCATACAATGAGCAGTTCTTC. As protein: CASKASGYPYNEQFF.